What follows is one TCR beta chain and its context. Sampled blood was obtained at baseline, cycle 4 day 1, and cycle 7 day 1. These data belong to a study of OX40 agonist ivuxolimab in advanced cancers. Across the study: Among those enrolled, mean age was roughly 55 years (range roughly 20 to 80) and 70% to 85% were male.

CDR3 length: 18 residues. The germline CDR1 and CDR2 sequences are KGHSH and LQKENI. The trim removed 3 bases at V and 5 bases at J, leaving 11 bases unmatched. The repertoire was sequenced with immunoSEQ multiplex PCR; TCRdb's copy has only in-frame clones and lacks some. The sample includes 70,000 to 90,000 clones, roughly 90% of them seen just once. The clonotype originates from an adult with an advanced solid tumor such as melanoma, head and neck, liver or kidney cancer. The material was CD4+ or CD8+ T cells sorted from blood, obtained in a trial of the OX40 agonist ivuxolimab. The V call is TRBV18, the J call TRBJ2-1; TRBD1 aligns across 12 bases. The CDR3 DNA follows: TGTGCCAGCTCACCTCAACCCCCGGGACAGGGGGCGGACAATGAGCAGTTCTTC. Encoded protein: CASSPQPPGQGADNEQFF.